This T cell receptor beta chain was sequenced in a study of T cell changes during pregnancy in multiple sclerosis. Method: immunoSEQ multiplex PCR; TCRdb's copy keeps in-frame clones and lacks some. Of roughly 75,000 clones in the sample, 90% to 95% were seen once. Germline values: CDR1 LNHDA, CDR2 SQIVND (reference sequence). The CDR3 extends over 14 amino acids. V was clipped by 6 bases and J by 9 bases; unmatched bases: 6. Source: peripheral blood, taken after pregnancy. The receptor was isolated from a female donor in good health, enrolled as a control in a pregnancy study. The V gene is TRBV19, the J gene TRBJ2-1; 12 bases align to TRBD1. The CDR3 nucleotides are TGTGCCAGTAGAACCGGGACAGGGGGCTTTGAGCAGTTCTTC. Its protein is CASRTGTGGFEQFF.